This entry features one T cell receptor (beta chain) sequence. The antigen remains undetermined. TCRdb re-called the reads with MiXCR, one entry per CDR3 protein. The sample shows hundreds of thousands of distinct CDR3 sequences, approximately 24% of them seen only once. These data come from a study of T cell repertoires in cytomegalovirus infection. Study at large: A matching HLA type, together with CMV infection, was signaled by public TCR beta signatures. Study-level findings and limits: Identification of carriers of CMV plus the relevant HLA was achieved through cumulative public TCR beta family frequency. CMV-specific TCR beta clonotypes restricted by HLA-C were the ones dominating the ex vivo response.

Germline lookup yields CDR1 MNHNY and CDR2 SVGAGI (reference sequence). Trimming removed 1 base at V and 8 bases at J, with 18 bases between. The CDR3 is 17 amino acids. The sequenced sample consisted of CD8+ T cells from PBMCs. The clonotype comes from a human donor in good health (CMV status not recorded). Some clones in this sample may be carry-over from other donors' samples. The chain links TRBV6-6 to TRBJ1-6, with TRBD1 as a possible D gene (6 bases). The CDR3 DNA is TGTGCCAGCAGTTACTGGACAGCACAACCTTCCGATTCACCCCTCCACTTT. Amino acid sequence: CASSYWTAQPSDSPLHF.